Below are 14 T cell receptor beta chains sequenced from a single sample in a study of control samples from healthy donors and cancer patients. TCRdb's table, derived via immunoSEQ multiplex PCR, lists solely in-frame clones and lacks some. The table has about 73,000 clones, 94% seen once; the top ten hold around 6.5%. The material sequenced was blood. The receptors were gathered from a woman aged 40 to 50 in good health.

This sequence joins TRBV4-3 and TRBJ1-2; possibly TRBD1 for D (6 bases). This CDR3 is built from 14 residues. CDR1 is LGHNA and CDR2 is YSLEER in the germline V gene. V lost 4 bases and J lost 4, with 13 bases in between. The CDR3 is CASSPDRNLYGYTF. CDR3 sequence (DNA): TGCGCCAGCAGCCCGGACAGAAACCTCTATGGCTACACCTTC.

The chain uses TRBV7-2 and TRBJ1-4, with 9 bases identical to TRBD1. Unmatched junction bases numbered 6, after V lost 0 bases and J lost 7 bases. The CDR3 is 16 residues long. Germline V CDR1 and CDR2: SGHTA, FQGNSA. The CDR3 spells CASSLALGTGSEKLFF. The CDR3 DNA reads TGTGCCAGCAGCTTAGCGCTCGGGACAGGGTCTGAAAAACTGTTTTTT.

The J gene is TRBJ1-2, the V gene TRBV29-1; unclear D gene. CDR3 size: 14 residues. V was shortened by 3 bases and J by 5 bases, with 16 bases between the two germline ends. Germline-derived CDR1 and CDR2 are SQVTM and ANQGSEA. CDR3 sequence: CSVDMVTEIYGYTF. CDR3 in DNA: TGCAGCGTTGATATGGTCACTGAAATTTATGGCTACACCTTC.

The CDR3 coding sequence is TGTGCCAGTAGTATAGCGGGTCGTGGCTACACCTTC. Its translation is CASSIAGRGYTF. The rearrangement joins TRBV19 to TRBJ1-2; D unresolved. This CDR3 has 12 residues. In germline, CDR1 is LNHDA, CDR2 SQIVND (reference sequence). Trimming cost V 1 base and J 7 bases, with 7 bases left between them.

The rearrangement links TRBV3-1 (or the pseudogene TRBV3-2) to TRBJ2-1, with 12 bases fitting TRBD1. Germline CDR1 is LGHDT and CDR2 is YNNKEL (reference sequence). After removal of 3 bases from V and 6 bases from J, the junction contained 3 bases not matched to a gene. CDR3 size: 15 residues. DNA for the CDR3: TGTGCCAGCAGCCACCCGGGACAGGGGGCCAATGAGCAGTTCTTC. Its protein product is CASSHPGQGANEQFF.

The chain combines TRBV6-5 with TRBJ1-5, with TRBD1 as a possible D gene (6 bases). CDR3 length equals 15 residues. V lost 6 bases to trimming and J lost 2 bases, with 14 bases between them. Germline CDR1 is MNHEY and CDR2 is SVGAGI. The CDR3 nucleotides are TGTGCCAGCAGGGGGGTGGGGGCGGGCAATCAGCCCCAGCATTTT. Amino acid sequence: CASRGVGAGNQPQHF.

This clone was seen a single time. This chain connects TRBV6-5 to TRBJ2-7; D perhaps matches TRBD1 (7 bases). CDR1 is MNHEY, CDR2 SVGAGI, per germline. The CDR3 extends over 14 amino acids. V was shortened by 5 bases and J by 8 bases, with 19 bases between the two germline ends. CDR3 loop: CASSPGGTRTKQYF. The CDR3 DNA is TGTGCCAGCAGTCCAGGGGGGACTCGCACCAAGCAGTACTTC.

The chain couples TRBV2 to TRBJ2-5; no definite D call. V lost 5 bases and J 5 bases, leaving 3 bases between the germline ends. Germline V gene lookup returns CDR1 SNHLY and CDR2 FYNNEI. This CDR3 has 10 residues. The chain's CDR3 is CASSLETQYF. In DNA form, the CDR3 reads TGTGCCAGCAGTCTTGAGACCCAGTACTTC.

The rearrangement uses TRBV4-3 and TRBJ1-5; maybe TRBD1 (5 bases). Trimming stripped 0 bases from V and 4 bases from J, with 10 bases between. Per germline, CDR1 LGHNA and CDR2 YSLEER. The CDR3 length is 15 residues. CDR3 sequence reads: CASSQDYWGNQPQHF. The CDR3 nucleotides read TGCGCCAGCAGCCAAGATTACTGGGGGAATCAGCCCCAGCATTTT.

CDR3 residues: CASSATGDSTEAFF. DNA of the CDR3: TGTGCCAGCAGCGCGACAGGGGACAGCACTGAAGCTTTCTTT. The chain has TRBV9 and TRBJ1-1; the match to TRBD1 covers 8 bases. CDR3 size: 14 residues. V lost 3 bases to trimming and J lost 4 bases; unmatched junction nucleotides: 5. Germline assignment: CDR1 SGDLS and CDR2 YYNGEE.

V is TRBV7-2 and J is TRBJ1-5; D gene uncertain. Germline V gene sequence: CDR1 SGHTA, CDR2 FQGNSA. The germline V and J ends were trimmed by 1 base and 0 bases, with 7 bases remaining between them. CDR3 length equals 15 residues. CDR3 amino acids: CASSLEGYSNQPQHF. The DNA for the CDR3 is TGTGCCAGCAGCTTAGAGGGATATAGCAATCAGCCCCAGCATTTT. Looking up the rest from reference TRBV7-2 and TRBJ1-5 gives the full variable domain: GAGVSQSPSNKVTEKGKDVELRCDPISGHTALYWYRQSLGQGLEFLIYFQGNSAPDKSGLPSDRFSAERTGGSVSTLTIQRTQQEDSAVYLCASSLEGYSNQPQHFGDGTRLSIL.

CDR3 region: CASSMGDRVNEKLFF. In DNA, the CDR3 is TGTGCCAGCAGCATGGGCGACAGGGTTAACGAAAAACTGTTTTTT. V and J are TRBV9 and TRBJ1-4; TRBD1 agrees at 7 bases. The CDR3 sequence is 15 residues long. The ends lost 4 bases at V and 8 bases at J; junction bases unmatched: 11. Germline CDR1 is SGDLS and CDR2 is YYNGEE. Using reference TRBV9 and TRBJ1-4 for the parts outside the CDR3, the full variable domain is DSGVTQTPKHLITATGQRVTLRCSPRSGDLSVYWYQQSLDQGLQFLIQYYNGEERAKGNILERFSAQQFPDLHSELNLSSLELGDSALYFCASSMGDRVNEKLFFGSGTQLSVL.

V gene TRBV6-5 combines with J gene TRBJ1-4, with 8 bases matching TRBD1. After removal of 5 bases from V and 8 bases from J, the junction contained 7 bases not matched to a gene. This CDR3 is built from 14 residues. CDR1 and CDR2 (germline): MNHEY, SVGAGI. CDR3 in DNA: TGTGCCAGCAGTATAGGACAGGGAGGGGAAAAACTGTTTTTT. Translated, it gives CASSIGQGGEKLFF.

This clone has just one count. This chain connects TRBV12-3 or TRBV12-4 to TRBJ2-5, with D perhaps matching TRBD1 (6 bases). The CDR3 is 13 amino acids. V lost 5 bases, J lost 7 bases, and 14 bases lay in between. The CDR3 sequence: CASSPQGFRTQYF. The CDR3 DNA is TGTGCCAGCAGTCCTCAGGGGTTCAGGACCCAGTACTTC.